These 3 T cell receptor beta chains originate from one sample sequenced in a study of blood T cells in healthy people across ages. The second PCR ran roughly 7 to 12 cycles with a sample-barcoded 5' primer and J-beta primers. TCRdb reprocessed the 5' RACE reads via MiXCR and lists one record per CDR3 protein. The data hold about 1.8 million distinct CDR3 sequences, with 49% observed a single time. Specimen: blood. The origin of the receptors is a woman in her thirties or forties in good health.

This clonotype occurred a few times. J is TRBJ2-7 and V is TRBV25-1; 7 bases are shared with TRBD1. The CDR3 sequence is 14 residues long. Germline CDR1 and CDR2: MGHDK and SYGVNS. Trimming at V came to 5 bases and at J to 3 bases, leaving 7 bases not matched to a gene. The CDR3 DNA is TGTGCCAGCAGTTTGCACAGGGGAAACTACGAGCAGTACTTC. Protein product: CASSLHRGNYEQYF.

The CDR3 protein is CSVVAGLNQPQHF. The CDR3, as DNA: TGCAGCGTTGTAGCAGGGCTCAATCAGCCCCAGCATTTT. The chain combines TRBV29-1 with TRBJ1-5; possible D gene TRBD1, 5 bases. The CDR3 contains 13 residues. V lost 4 bases and J lost 3, with 10 bases in between. Germline V gives CDR1 SQVTM, CDR2 ANQGSEA.

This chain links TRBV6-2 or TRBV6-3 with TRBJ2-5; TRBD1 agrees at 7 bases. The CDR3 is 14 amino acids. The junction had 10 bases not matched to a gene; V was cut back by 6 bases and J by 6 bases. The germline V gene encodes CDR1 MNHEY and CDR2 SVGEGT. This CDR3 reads CASSLLRGQQTQYF. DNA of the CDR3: TGTGCCAGCAGCCTATTAAGGGGGCAACAGACCCAGTACTTC.